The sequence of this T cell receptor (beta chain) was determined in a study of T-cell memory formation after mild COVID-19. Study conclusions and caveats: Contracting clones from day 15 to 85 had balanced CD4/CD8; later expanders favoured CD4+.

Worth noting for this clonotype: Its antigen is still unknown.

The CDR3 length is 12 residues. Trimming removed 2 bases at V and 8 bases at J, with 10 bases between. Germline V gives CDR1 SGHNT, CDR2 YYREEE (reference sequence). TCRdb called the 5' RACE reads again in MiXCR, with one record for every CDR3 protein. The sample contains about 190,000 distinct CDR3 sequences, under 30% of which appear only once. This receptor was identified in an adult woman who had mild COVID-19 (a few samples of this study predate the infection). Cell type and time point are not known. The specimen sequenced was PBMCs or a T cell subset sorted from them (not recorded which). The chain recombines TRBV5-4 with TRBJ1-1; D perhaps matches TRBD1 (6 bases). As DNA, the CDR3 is TGTGCCAGCAGCTTACAGGGATCCGAAGCTTTCTTT. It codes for CASSLQGSEAFF.